One T cell receptor beta chain is described in this entry. The data were taken from a study of shared clonotypes between healthy human individuals. V shed 6 bases and J shed 3 bases, with 16 bases lying between them. The CDR3 has 15 residues. CDR1 and CDR2 (germline): MNHEY, SMNVEV (reference sequence). Only in-frame clones appear in the TCRdb table, and some are missing; sequencing was by immunoSEQ multiplex PCR. The sample records 2.3 million or so clones, just over 90% being singletons. The rearrangement joins TRBV27 to TRBJ2-3, with D possibly being TRBD2 (6 bases). The sample consisted of naive CD4+ T cells from PBMCs. Sample subset: CD45RA+ positively selected. The source is a man in his late teens or twenties in good health. Some clones in this sample may be carry-over from other donors' samples. The CDR3 reads CASRMGVGRTDTQYF. DNA for the CDR3: TGTGCCAGCAGAATGGGGGTCGGGAGAACAGATACGCAGTATTTT.